The 21 T cell receptor beta chains below were found in one sample sequenced in a study of tumor-infiltrating lymphocytes in primary liver carcinoma. The researchers produced TCR beta cDNA from 500 ng total RNA with a constant-region primer. ARM-PCR, slightly modified, supplied the TCR beta libraries through three nested multiplex PCR rounds. Researchers ran the first two PCR rounds for roughly 11 cycles each with TRBV1-TRBV30 forward primers and a C-beta reverse primer. TCRdb re-analysed the multiplex PCR reads in MiXCR, keeping a single row per CDR3 protein. This table holds roughly 330,000 distinct CDR3 sequences, about 65% found once. Blood RNA originated from unsorted whole blood, with germline DNA additionally extracted. Sequenced material: peripheral blood. All receptors derive from a middle-aged man with primary liver carcinoma and hepatitis B virus infection.

This clonotype has a count of ten or more. The chain recombines TRBV6-5 with TRBJ2-7; no reliable D call. The CDR3 spans 11 residues. V shed 5 bases and J shed 3 bases, with 5 bases lying between them. CDR1 and CDR2 from the germline V gene are MNHEY and SVGAGI. The CDR3 nucleotides read TGTGCCAGCAGTAAACACTACGAGCAGTACTTC. Amino acid sequence: CASSKHYEQYF.

The J gene is TRBJ2-5, the V gene TRBV2, with unresolved D. The CDR3 contains 11 residues. V lost 6 bases and J 9 bases, leaving 11 bases between the germline ends. CDR1 and CDR2 (germline): SNHLY, FYNNEI. This CDR3 is CASRQEKAQYF. The CDR3 region has the DNA TGTGCCAGCAGACAAGAGAAGGCCCAGTACTTC.

The genes are TRBV10-3 and TRBJ1-4; the D gene is possibly TRBD1 (6 bases). Germline assignment: CDR1 ENHRY and CDR2 SYGVKD. CDR3 length: 14 amino acids. V shed 6 bases and J shed 3 bases, with 11 bases lying between them. CDR3 sequence (DNA): TGTGCCATCAGGCAGGGGTGCTCTAATGAAAAACTGTTTTTT. Translation: CAIRQGCSNEKLFF.

Only one count was recorded for this clonotype. The chain recombines TRBV11-2 with TRBJ2-2; either TRBD1 or TRBD2 may supply D (5 bases each). The CDR3 contains 15 residues. Germline values: CDR1 SGHAT, CDR2 FQNNGV. Between the trimmed V and J ends, which lost 5 bases and 8 bases, there was a span of 18 bases. The CDR3 is CASSPGASSTGELFF. DNA of the CDR3: TGTGCCAGCAGCCCCGGGGCGAGCAGCACAGGGGAGCTGTTTTTT.

There are many counts of this clonotype. The V gene is TRBV6-5, the J gene TRBJ1-1; D gene uncertain. Germline V gives CDR1 MNHEY, CDR2 SVGAGI. The CDR3 contains 15 residues. Trimming shortened V by 0 bases and J by 5 bases, and 13 bases separated the two germline ends. The CDR3 sequence: CASSYSGRGGTEAFF. In DNA form, the CDR3 reads TGTGCCAGCAGTTACTCCGGCCGGGGTGGGACTGAAGCTTTCTTT.

This clonotype was counted many times. This chain links TRBV11-2 with TRBJ2-7, with D maybe TRBD1 (5 bases). Looked up from germline, CDR1 is SGHAT and CDR2 is FQNNGV. CDR3 length: 15 amino acids. V lost 1 base and J 3 bases, leaving 13 bases between the germline ends. CDR3 coding DNA: TGTGCCAGCAGCTTAGGTCCCGCAGGGAACTACGAGCAGTACTTC. This encodes CASSLGPAGNYEQYF.

On this clonotype itself: This may arise from a read error, as a much more abundant clone is one base away. This chain joins TRBV10-3 and TRBJ2-5, with D possibly being TRBD1 (5 bases). The germline V gene has CDR1 ENHRY and CDR2 SYGVKD. This CDR3 is built from 14 residues. Trimming pared 6 bases from V and 2 bases from J, leaving 13 bases between. The CDR3 bases are TGTGCCATCAGCCTCAGGGATGCACAAGAGACCCAGTACTTC. Amino acid sequence: CAISLRDAQETQYF.

This clonotype was seen many times. This sequence joins TRBV29-1 and TRBJ2-3; 8 bases agree with TRBD1. Germline assignment: CDR1 SQVTM and CDR2 ANQGSEA. This CDR3 is 13 amino acids long. V gave up 7 bases and J gave up 6 bases; unmatched junction bases: 9. The CDR3 region is CSAGTGRTDTQYF. CDR3 DNA sequence: TGCAGCGCCGGGACAGGCCGTACGGATACGCAGTATTTT.

This clonotype was detected many times. The chain couples TRBV10-1 to TRBJ2-1, with unresolved D. The CDR3 has 13 residues. The germline CDR1 and CDR2 sequences are WNHNN and SYGVQD (reference sequence). V lost 3 bases, J lost 5 bases, and 8 bases lay in between. The CDR3 loop is CASSELRNNEQFF. The CDR3 DNA reads TGCGCCAGCAGTGAATTGAGGAACAATGAGCAGTTCTTC.

This chain uses TRBV4-3 with TRBJ1-2; perhaps TRBD1 as D (5 bases). The CDR3 covers 18 residues. Trimming removed 0 bases from V and 7 bases from J, with 24 bases in between. Germline V CDR1 and CDR2: LGHNA, YSLEER. CDR3: CASSQEGVGSSQGSGYTF. CDR3 in DNA: TGCGCCAGCAGCCAAGAAGGGGTAGGAAGTAGCCAGGGCAGTGGCTACACCTTC.

V usage is TRBV5-4 and J usage is TRBJ1-2, with 8 bases that match TRBD1. Germline V gives CDR1 SGHNT, CDR2 YYREEE (reference sequence). With V trimmed by 4 bases and J by 6 bases, 8 bases remained unmatched. The CDR3 sequence is 14 residues long. The CDR3 loop reads CASSPQGGLDGYTF. The DNA of the CDR3 is TGTGCCAGCAGCCCACAGGGGGGTCTAGATGGCTACACCTTC.

With regard to this clonotype: This may come from a read error, since a much larger clone is one base off. V usage is TRBV6-1 and J usage is TRBJ2-5, with D uncertain. Germline V gene data show CDR1 as MNHNS and CDR2 as SASEGT. V gave up 7 bases and J gave up 2 bases, with 23 bases separating them. The CDR3 covers 17 residues. The CDR3, as DNA: TGTGCCAGCACTTTAGGACGGAACACCAACGGGCAAGAGACCCAGTACTTC. Translated: CASTLGRNTNGQETQYF.

This clonotype was picked up a small number of times. The V and J genes are TRBV5-5 and TRBJ2-7; unclear D gene. Per germline, CDR1 SGHKS and CDR2 YYEKEE (reference sequence). Trimming cost V 4 bases and J 5 bases, with 16 bases left between them. The CDR3 runs to 14 residues. CDR3 protein: CASSPVAGLNEQYF. In DNA, the CDR3 is TGTGCCAGCAGCCCTGTGGCTGGCTTGAACGAGCAGTACTTC.

Of note for this clonotype: Its ends do not fully match the called genes, so a read error is possible. The chain carries TRBV4-1 and TRBJ2-3, with D tentatively TRBD2 (5 bases). CDR1 is MGHRA and CDR2 is YSYEKL in the germline V gene. The CDR3 contains 16 residues. CDR3 coding DNA: TGCGCCAGCAACCAAGGCGGGTTACGAAGCACAGATACGCAGTACTTT. It translates to CASNQGGLRSTDTQYF.

About this clonotype itself: The CDR3 carries no conserved terminal phenylalanine or tryptophan, so it likely arises from a read error. This chain joins TRBV11-2 and TRBJ2-1; 10 nucleotides match TRBD2. CDR3 length equals 19 residues. Germline V gene sequence: CDR1 SGHAT, CDR2 FQNNGV. The junction had 14 bases not matched to a gene; V was cut back by 5 bases and J by 1 base. The CDR3 nucleotides read TGTGCCAGCAGCCGCCGCGGACTAGCGGTAGAGGGTTCCTACAATGAGCAGTTCTCC. Its translation: CASSRRGLAVEGSYNEQFS.

The CDR3 sequence: CTNSQGRAAGELFF. The CDR3, as DNA: TGTACCAACAGCCAAGGCAGGGCTGCCGGGGAGCTGTTTTTT. The rearrangement links TRBV4-2 to TRBJ2-2; D may be TRBD1 (5 bases). This CDR3 is 14 amino acids long. Germline CDR1 is LGHNA and CDR2 is YNFKEQ.

Only a few counts were recorded for this clonotype. Compared with germline, one end of the junction differs, possibly owing to a read error. The chain carries TRBV2 and TRBJ2-5, with D possibly being TRBD1 (5 bases). This CDR3 is built from 15 residues. Germline V lookup: CDR1 SNHLY, CDR2 FYNNEI. CDR3 loop: CTSSENDLGAETQYF. The CDR3 nucleotides are TGTACCAGCAGTGAGAACGACCTTGGGGCGGAGACCCAGTACTTC.

As regards this clonotype: This sequence may be a read error, since a much larger clone differs from it by one base. The gene calls are TRBV12-3 or TRBV12-4 and TRBJ2-3; D is undetermined. The V and J ends lost 3 bases and 2 bases respectively, with 12 bases between them. This CDR3 spans 15 amino acids. The CDR3 loop reads CASSLRLTVTDTQYF. The CDR3 region has the DNA TGTGCCAGCAGTTTGAGGCTAACGGTCACAGATACGCAGTATTTT.

The chain combines TRBV4-1 with TRBJ2-3; no clear D gene. The germline gives CDR1 MGHRA, CDR2 YSYEKL. With 0 bases removed from V and 8 bases from J, the gap between germline ends came to 12 bases. The length of the CDR3 is 14 residues. The CDR3 DNA is TGCGCCAGCAGCCAAGAAGACGGGTTCCCTACGCAGTATTTT. Amino acids: CASSQEDGFPTQYF.

There are many counts of this clonotype. The chain recombines TRBV12-3 or TRBV12-4 with TRBJ1-5, with a weak D call TRBD1 (6 bases). Trimming cost V 3 bases and J 4 bases, with 13 bases left between them. This CDR3 region has 15 residues. The CDR3 nucleotides read TGTGCCAGCAGTTTCCCTCCCAGGGGTAATCAGCCCCAGCATTTT. This encodes CASSFPPRGNQPQHF.

The chain is built from TRBV30 and TRBJ2-7, with D uncertain. The V end lost 6 bases, the J end lost 3 bases, and 12 bases lay between the germline ends. CDR1 and CDR2 from the germline V gene are GTSNPN and SVGIG (reference sequence). The CDR3 length is 12 residues. The CDR3 here is CACRLTDYEQYF. The CDR3 nucleotides are TGTGCCTGTAGGCTTACAGACTACGAGCAGTACTTC.